This TCR beta chain is from a study of radiation and T cells in renal cell carcinoma. Study-wide points: Dominant CDR3 motifs were more common in irradiated tumors than controls. Compared with controls, irradiated tumors showed greater TCR clonality. Sampling covered only about 0.97 g of each tumor.

The data were produced by immunoSEQ multiplex PCR, yet TCRdb's version contains in-frame clones alone and is incomplete. The table includes 18,000 or so clones, approximately 59% detected once. Notes on this clone: The antigen is undetermined.

The sample's treatment: treatment-naive control, cytoreductive nephrectomy. Control tumor donors were a few females and more than ten males, median age approximately 58 years. The germline V gene encodes CDR1 MDHEN and CDR2 SYDVKM. Trimming left V 6 bases short and J 2 bases short, with 17 bases between. This CDR3 contains 16 residues. The clonotype was recovered from a man between 50 and 59 years old with renal cell carcinoma. The V and J genes are TRBV28 and TRBJ1-5, with D maybe TRBD1 (6 bases). Here the sequenced sample was tumor tissue, taken from a patient whose treatment was nephrectomy without radiotherapy. CDR3 region: CASRGHQGQRNQPQHF. In nucleotides, the CDR3 is TGTGCCAGCAGGGGACATCAGGGTCAGCGCAATCAGCCCCAGCATTTT.